The 6 T cell receptor beta chains below were found in one sample sequenced in a study of Ad26.COV2.S vaccination and SARS-CoV-2 variants. Sequencing was performed with immunoSEQ multiplex PCR; in TCRdb, only in-frame clones are kept and a portion is missing. Of about 350,000 clones in the sample, 85% were seen once. Specified treatment: over 15 received Ad26.COV2.S at low or high dose, single or two shots; 5 received placebo; per-sample allocation not given. Sampling occurred on day 63 after the first vaccine or placebo injection. The input for sequencing was peripheral blood, taken in a trial of Ad26.COV2.S vaccine versus placebo. The source is a person aged 18-65 years who received the Ad26.COV2.S COVID-19 vaccine or a placebo.

This clone was detected only a few times. This chain joins TRBV7-2 and TRBJ2-2, with D unclear. The CDR3 runs to 12 residues. Germline V CDR1 and CDR2: SGHTA, FQGNSA. V was shortened by 3 bases and J by 8 bases, with 7 bases between the two germline ends. CDR3 protein: CASSLGRGELFF. The CDR3 nucleotides read TGTGCCAGCAGCTTGGGCAGGGGGGAGCTGTTTTTT.

This clone turned up a few times. The CDR3 DNA reads TGTGCCAGCAGACCGGGACAGGGTTATTCACCCCTCCACTTT. This gives the protein CASRPGQGYSPLHF. This sequence joins TRBV2 and TRBJ1-6; 9 bases line up with TRBD1. Trimming cost V 6 bases and J 8 bases; bases outside gene matches: 5. This CDR3 contains 14 residues. Looked up from germline, CDR1 is SNHLY and CDR2 is FYNNEI.

The V and J genes are TRBV4-1 and TRBJ1-4; D is ambiguous. Between the trimmed V and J ends, which lost 2 bases and 0 bases, there was a span of 10 bases. Looked up from germline, CDR1 is MGHRA and CDR2 is YSYEKL. This CDR3 has 16 amino acids. CDR3 sequence (DNA): TGCGCCAGCAGCCAACCCCTGTGGGCAACTAATGAAAAACTGTTTTTT. Translated: CASSQPLWATNEKLFF.

The rearrangement joins TRBV25-1 to TRBJ1-3, with TRBD1 as a possible D gene (5 bases). V was trimmed by 1 base and J by 0 bases, leaving 13 bases between them. The CDR3 has 17 residues. CDR1 MGHDK and CDR2 SYGVNS come from the germline V gene. The CDR3 DNA follows: TGTGCCAGCAGTGAATCGGTAGGGACTTTCTCTGGAAACACCATATATTTT. This translates into CASSESVGTFSGNTIYF.

The chain has TRBV10-2 and TRBJ1-2; D is ambiguous. V shed 4 bases and J shed 2 bases, with 5 bases lying between them. This CDR3 comprises 12 residues. The germline V gene has CDR1 WSHSY and CDR2 SAAADI. The CDR3 reads CASSVANYGYTF. DNA for the CDR3: TGCGCCAGCAGTGTGGCAAACTATGGCTACACCTTC.

The rearrangement links TRBV4-3 to TRBJ2-1, with 11 bases lining up with TRBD2. CDR3 size: 17 residues. Germline V lookup: CDR1 LGHNA, CDR2 YSLEER. The V segment lost 1 base and the J segment 4 bases; nucleotides outside the gene matches: 6. This chain's CDR3 is CASSQADLAGGYNEQFF. In nucleotides, the CDR3 is TGCGCCAGCAGCCAAGCGGACTTAGCGGGGGGGTACAATGAGCAGTTCTTC.